These 22 T cell receptor beta chains originate from one sample sequenced in a study of blood T cell repertoires in COVID-19. Only in-frame clones appear in the TCRdb table, and some are missing; sequencing was by immunoSEQ multiplex PCR. The sample consists of about 430,000 clones, 80% to 90% of them appearing once. Sequencing was performed on PBMCs or T cells enriched from blood (not recorded which). Source of these receptors: a man aged 25 to 40 who had recovered from COVID-19.

This chain joins TRBV7-9 and TRBJ2-2, with 9 bases matching TRBD2. Germline CDR1 reads SEHNR; CDR2 reads FQNEAQ (reference sequence). V was pared by 4 bases and J by 5 bases, with 14 bases of the junction left unmatched. The length of the CDR3 is 18 residues. The CDR3 DNA reads TGTGCCAGCAGCTATAATAGCGGGAGATCCGGGTGGACCGGGGAGCTGTTTTTT. Amino acid sequence: CASSYNSGRSGWTGELFF.

The rearrangement links TRBV28 to TRBJ2-3; 8 bases match TRBD1. The V and J ends lost 3 bases and 2 bases, in that order; junction bases with no gene match: 7. The CDR3 spans 16 residues. Germline V CDR1 and CDR2: MDHEN, SYDVKM. For the CDR3, the DNA is TGTGCCAGCAGTTTTATCCGGGACAGGTTCACAGATACGCAGTATTTT. Protein: CASSFIRDRFTDTQYF.

This chain joins TRBV7-8 and TRBJ2-1; 8 nucleotides agree with TRBD2. Germline CDR1 is SGHVS and CDR2 is FQNEAQ. V dropped 0 bases and J dropped 8; count of bases not matched to a gene: 9. This CDR3 comprises 16 residues. This CDR3 reads CASSLAKREIRDEQFF. DNA for the CDR3: TGTGCCAGCAGCTTAGCCAAGCGGGAGATTCGCGATGAGCAGTTCTTC.

This rearrangement joins TRBV5-1 to TRBJ2-7, with a tentative D call TRBD2 (6 bases). The V gene lost 4 bases and the J gene lost 4 bases, with 18 bases spanning the gap. The V gene's germline CDR1 is SGHRS and CDR2 YFSETQ. This CDR3 has 15 amino acids. The CDR3 spells CASSQGLSFKYEQYF. The CDR3 bases are TGCGCCAGCAGCCAGGGACTCTCCTTCAAGTACGAGCAGTACTTC.

The chain is built from TRBV4-1 and TRBJ2-2; 8 bases agree with TRBD2. Trimming removed 8 bases from V and 0 bases from J; junction bases left unmatched: 8. The CDR3 length is 16 residues. Germline CDR1 MGHRA, CDR2 YSYEKL. In DNA form, the CDR3 reads TGCGCCAGCCGATATACTAGCGGCGCGAACACCGGGGAGCTGTTTTTT. Amino acids: CASRYTSGANTGELFF.

This sequence joins TRBV5-4 and TRBJ2-2; 9 positions agree with TRBD2. Germline loops: CDR1 SGHNT, CDR2 YYREEE (reference sequence). V was pared by 0 bases and J by 3 bases, with 0 bases of the junction left unmatched. The CDR3 runs 15 residues. For the CDR3, the DNA is TGTGCCAGCAGCTTGGGACTAGCGGACACCGGGGAGCTGTTTTTT. It translates to CASSLGLADTGELFF. Variable domain in full (rest from reference TRBV5-4 and TRBJ2-2): ETGVTQSPTHLIKTRGQQVTLRCSSQSGHNTVSWYQQALGQGPQFIFQYYREEENGRGNFPPRFSGLQFPNYSSELNVNALELDDSALYLCASSLGLADTGELFFGEGSRLTVL.

CDR3 amino acids: CASSYTGANVLTF. CDR3 nucleotides: TGTGCCAGCAGCTATACTGGGGCCAACGTCCTGACTTTC. The V gene is TRBV5-6, the J gene TRBJ2-6; D gene unclear. V was shortened by 3 bases and J by 2 bases, with 3 bases between the two germline ends. The CDR3 contains 13 residues. Germline V gene sequence: CDR1 SGHDT, CDR2 YYEEEE.

This rearrangement joins TRBV9 to TRBJ2-3; the D is unclear. The V gene's germline CDR1 is SGDLS and CDR2 YYNGEE. The CDR3 spans 12 residues. The V gene lost 4 bases and the J gene lost 2 bases, with 5 bases spanning the gap. The CDR3: CASSSNTDTQYF. CDR3 coding DNA: TGTGCCAGCAGCTCTAACACAGATACGCAGTATTTT.

This rearrangement joins TRBV10-2 to TRBJ2-7, with 8 positions matching TRBD1. V lost 10 bases, J lost 7 bases, and 12 bases stayed unmatched. In germline, CDR1 is WSHSY, CDR2 SAAADI. This CDR3 has 13 amino acids. The CDR3 DNA is TGCGCCACCACAGGGACAGGTCTATTTGAGCAGTACTTC. This gives the protein CATTGTGLFEQYF.

This clone is a singleton in its sample. The CDR3 spells CASSPGQPQETQYF. The CDR3 DNA reads TGTGCCAGCAGTCCGGGACAGCCACAAGAGACCCAGTACTTC. The rearrangement links TRBV2 to TRBJ2-5; TRBD1 aligns across 7 bases. V lost 5 bases, J lost 2 bases, and 5 bases stayed unmatched. Germline assignment: CDR1 SNHLY and CDR2 FYNNEI. This CDR3 has 14 residues.

The CDR3 loop reads CASSIGGTSGDYEQYF. The DNA of the CDR3 is TGTGCCAGTAGTATCGGGGGAACTAGCGGGGACTACGAGCAGTACTTC. This chain uses TRBV19 with TRBJ2-7, with TRBD2 matching over 10 bases. This CDR3 contains 16 residues. Per the germline V gene, CDR1 is LNHDA and CDR2 is SQIVND (reference sequence). V was clipped by 3 bases and J by 3 bases; unmatched bases: 8.

The chain employs TRBV19 and TRBJ1-4, with a tentative D call TRBD1 (6 bases). Germline assignment: CDR1 LNHDA and CDR2 SQIVND (reference sequence). The V and J ends lost 7 bases and 7 bases respectively, with 22 bases between them. The CDR3 runs 16 residues. The CDR3 nucleotides read TGTGCCAGTATGGGTATTGGGGGCCCATCTGGTGAAAAACTGTTTTTT. Its protein is CASMGIGGPSGEKLFF.

With respect to this clone: Its ends do not fully match the called genes, so a read error is possible. This sequence joins TRBV7-7 and TRBJ2-7, with 7 bases matching TRBD1. This CDR3 spans 16 amino acids. CDR1 SSHAT and CDR2 FNYEAQ come from the germline V gene (reference sequence). In DNA form, the CDR3 reads TGTGCTAGCAGCTTAGTTCTCCTAGAGGGGGCATACGAGCAGTACTTC. Protein product: CASSLVLLEGAYEQYF.

The chain couples TRBV10-3 to TRBJ2-3; D unclear. This CDR3 comprises 12 residues. V was trimmed by 9 bases and J by 2 bases, leaving 9 bases between them. CDR1 and CDR2 from the germline V gene are ENHRY and SYGVKD. For the CDR3, the DNA is TGTGCCATTTCCCGAGACACAGATACGCAGTATTTT. Its protein is CAISRDTDTQYF.

The rearrangement links TRBV6-2 or TRBV6-3 to TRBJ2-3; D not certain. The CDR3 has 13 amino acids. Looked up from germline, CDR1 is MNHEY and CDR2 is SVGEGT. V shed 3 bases and J shed 2 bases, with 6 bases lying between them. The CDR3 DNA sequence: TGTGCCAGCAGTTATCGGGTCACAGATACGCAGTATTTT. The encoded protein is CASSYRVTDTQYF.

The chain combines TRBV6-5 with TRBJ2-5, with TRBD2 matching 10 bases. Germline V gene lookup returns CDR1 MNHEY and CDR2 SVGAGI. Germline trimming cut 0 bases from V and 3 bases from J; bases unmatched to any gene: 1. CDR3 length: 15 residues. The CDR3 DNA is TGTGCCAGCAGTTACTCTGGACTAGCGGAAGAGACCCAGTACTTC. Translating gives CASSYSGLAEETQYF.

The rearrangement uses TRBV29-1 and TRBJ2-3; 9 bases agree with TRBD2. The CDR3 has 15 amino acids. Germline CDR1 and CDR2: SQVTM and ANQGSEA. Losses at the gene ends were 5 bases for V and 4 bases for J; bases not matched to a gene: 10. For the CDR3, the DNA is TGCAGCGTTCCGACAGTAGCGGGAGTTTCAGATACGCAGTATTTT. Its protein product is CSVPTVAGVSDTQYF.

The chain is built from TRBV5-4 and TRBJ1-3; D ambiguous. The CDR3 spans 13 residues. CDR1 and CDR2 from the germline V gene are SGHNT and YYREEE (reference sequence). V gave up 4 bases and J gave up 0 bases, with 5 bases separating them. DNA for the CDR3: TGTGCCAGCAGCCCGGGCTCTGGAAACACCATATATTTT. Protein product: CASSPGSGNTIYF.

The chain carries TRBV10-1 and TRBJ2-3; no clear D gene. Germline V gene data show CDR1 as WNHNN and CDR2 as SYGVQD (reference sequence). V lost 1 base and J 7 bases, leaving 12 bases between the germline ends. CDR3 length: 14 amino acids. CDR3 residues: CASSELAKFHTQYF. CDR3 bases: TGCGCCAGCAGTGAGTTGGCCAAATTTCATACGCAGTATTTT.

The genes are TRBV29-1 and TRBJ2-5, with 9 positions matching TRBD1. Germline-derived CDR1 and CDR2 are SQVTM and ANQGSEA. Trimming at V came to 0 bases and at J to 0 bases, leaving 5 bases not matched to a gene. The CDR3 contains 16 residues. The CDR3 reads CSVEDMDRGYQETQYF. The CDR3 DNA follows: TGCAGCGTTGAAGATATGGACAGGGGTTACCAAGAGACCCAGTACTTC.

As concerns this clone: In the same sample, other DNA sequences code for this CDR3. This rearrangement joins TRBV30 to TRBJ1-1; TRBD1 might be the D (6 bases). Germline lookup yields CDR1 GTSNPN and CDR2 SVGIG (reference sequence). The V and J ends lost 3 bases and 1 base respectively, with 12 bases between them. CDR3 length: 14 residues. CDR3 nucleotides: TGTGCCTGGAGCGCTCGAGGGGGGAACACTGAAGCTTTCTTT. This codes for CAWSARGGNTEAFF.

The chain employs TRBV11-2 and TRBJ1-2, with TRBD1 identical over 8 bases. With 1 base clipped from V and 7 bases from J, the junction kept 8 bases outside the gene matches. The CDR3 runs to 15 residues. From germline, CDR1 is SGHAT and CDR2 FQNNGV. Here the CDR3 reads CASSLGAGGFGGYTF. CDR3 in DNA: TGTGCCAGCAGCTTAGGGGCAGGGGGCTTCGGTGGCTACACCTTC.